Listed below are T cell receptor beta chains from one sample, sequenced in a study of OX40 agonist ivuxolimab in advanced cancers. The data were produced by immunoSEQ multiplex PCR, yet TCRdb's version contains in-frame clones alone and is incomplete. This table holds 80,000 to 100,000 clones, about 90% found once. The sequenced sample was CD4+ or CD8+ T cells sorted from blood, obtained in a trial of the OX40 agonist ivuxolimab. These receptors were taken from an adult with an advanced solid tumor such as melanoma, head and neck, liver or kidney cancer. Both conserved end residues are part of each CDR3. The D gene is left open where the match is weak. The size field is filled for only some rows; it gives once, few, many or a size class.

J,D,V,size,CDR3,DNA
TRBJ1-5,NA,TRBV5-1,NA,CASSLAGFNQPQHF,TGCGCCAGCAGCTTGGCAGGGTTCAATCAGCCCCAGCATTTT
TRBJ2-7,NA,TRBV6-5,NA,CASSVQGPGVYEQYF,TGTGCCAGCAGTGTCCAGGGCCCCGGGGTCTACGAGCAGTACTTC
TRBJ1-2,NA,TRBV10-3,NA,CAISEVPTWGYTF,TGTGCCATCAGTGAGGTTCCCACTTGGGGCTACACCTTC
TRBJ2-1,TRBD1,TRBV7-6,NA,CASSPPQGGIEQFF,TGTGCCAGCAGCCCCCCACAGGGGGGTATTGAGCAGTTCTTC
TRBJ1-6,NA,TRBV28,NA,CASSLRGAGDSPLHF,TGTGCCAGCAGTTTACGGGGGGCAGGGGATTCACCCCTCCACTTT
TRBJ2-7,TRBD1,TRBV14,NA,CASSQDYPGGEQYF,TGTGCCAGCAGCCAAGACTACCCAGGGGGCGAGCAGTACTTC
TRBJ2-3,NA,TRBV7-2,NA,CASSLGGNPDTQYF,TGTGCCAGCAGCTTAGGAGGAAATCCAGATACGCAGTATTTT
TRBJ2-4,TRBD2,TRBV28,NA,CASSTSGRSIQYF,TGTGCCAGCAGTACTAGCGGTCGAAGCATTCAGTACTTC
TRBJ1-5,TRBD1,TRBV2,once,CASSWGAGGIQPQHF,TGTGCCAGCAGTTGGGGGGCAGGGGGCATCCAGCCCCAGCATTTT
TRBJ2-3,TRBD2,TRBV5-1,NA,CASSFGTSRETDTQYF,TGCGCCAGCAGCTTCGGGACTAGCAGAGAGACAGATACGCAGTATTTT
TRBJ2-1,TRBD2,TRBV5-4,NA,CASSFEGGRSYNEQFF,TGTGCCAGCAGCTTCGAGGGAGGGCGGTCCTACAATGAGCAGTTCTTC
TRBJ2-5,NA,TRBV6-1,NA,CASSEILRARGQETQYF,TGTGCCAGCAGTGAAATCCTACGCGCTAGGGGGCAAGAGACCCAGTACTTC
TRBJ2-7,NA,TRBV11-2,NA,CASSLARAAGGHEQYF,TGTGCCAGCAGCTTAGCACGGGCCGCAGGTGGGCACGAGCAGTACTTC
TRBJ1-2,NA,TRBV19,NA,CASSMRVVANYGYTF,TGTGCCAGTAGTATGAGGGTAGTGGCTAACTATGGCTACACCTTC
TRBJ2-7,NA,TRBV7-2,NA,CASSWRAADYEQYF,TGTGCCAGCAGCTGGAGGGCGGCGGACTACGAGCAGTACTTC
TRBJ2-5,TRBD2,TRBV7-9,NA,CASSPSSPAGVETQYF,TGTGCCAGCAGCCCATCATCCCCAGCGGGAGTAGAGACCCAGTACTTC
TRBJ2-1,TRBD1,TRBV5-1,NA,CASSWTGILSNEQFF,TGCGCCAGCAGCTGGACAGGGATCCTCAGCAATGAGCAGTTCTTC
TRBJ1-6,NA,TRBV7-3,NA,CASSLRGGGDASPLHF,TGTGCCAGCAGCTTAAGGGGCGGGGGAGACGCATCACCCCTCCACTTT
TRBJ2-6,NA,TRBV4-2,NA,CASSNYCRLQSRANVLTF,TGTGCCAGCAGCAACTATTGCAGGTTACAAAGTCGGGCCAACGTCCTGACTTTC
TRBJ2-1,TRBD1,TRBV5-1,NA,CASSQGQGRYNEQFF,TGCGCCAGCAGCCAAGGACAGGGACGCTACAATGAGCAGTTCTTC
TRBJ2-6,NA,TRBV27,NA,CASSFTDRSSGANVLTF,TGTGCCAGCAGTTTCACGGACCGATCCTCTGGGGCCAACGTCCTGACTTTC
TRBJ1-3,NA,TRBV29-1,NA,CSVEQGLGNTIYF,TGCAGCGTTGAGCAGGGACTAGGAAACACCATATATTTT
TRBJ2-5,TRBD2,TRBV11-3,NA,CASSLSLAVETQYF,TGTGCCAGCAGCTTAAGTCTAGCGGTGGAGACCCAGTACTTC
TRBJ2-7,TRBD1,TRBV28,NA,CASSSRRQGLYEQYF,TGTGCCAGCAGTTCACGCCGACAGGGCCTCTACGAGCAGTACTTC
TRBJ2-5,NA,TRBV5-4,NA,CASSLGGFRETQYF,TGTGCCAGCAGCTTGGGAGGGTTTCGAGAGACCCAGTACTTC
TRBJ2-3,TRBD2,TRBV25-1,NA,CASSRGRATDTQYF,TGTGCCAGCAGTCGCGGGAGGGCCACAGATACGCAGTATTTT
TRBJ2-3,NA,TRBV19,NA,CASQVGDRYTDTQYF,TGTGCCAGTCAGGTTGGGGACCGTTACACAGATACGCAGTATTTT
TRBJ2-1,TRBD2,TRBV4-2,NA,CASSQDQPGGRSGEQFF,TGTGCCAGCAGCCAAGATCAACCGGGGGGGCGGTCTGGTGAGCAGTTCTTC
TRBJ1-1,TRBD1,TRBV5-4,NA,CASSLETGGFRGF,TGTGCCAGCAGCTTGGAGACAGGGGGTTTCCGGGGCTTT
TRBJ1-1,NA,TRBV30,few,CAWMKSGNTEAFF,TGTGCCTGGATGAAAAGCGGGAACACTGAAGCTTTCTTT
TRBJ2-7,NA,TRBV6-6,NA,CASSPRTDSYEQYF,TGTGCCAGCAGCCCAAGGACGGACTCCTACGAGCAGTACTTC
TRBJ2-7,NA,TRBV6-6,NA,CASRDTGSQYF,TGTGCCAGCAGGGATACAGGTTCCCAGTACTTC
TRBJ1-1,NA,TRBV11-3,NA,CASSSPGDMNTEAFF,TGTGCCAGCAGCTCCCCGGGGGACATGAACACTGAAGCTTTCTTT
TRBJ2-5,NA,TRBV7-2,NA,CASSSGPPGTQYF,TGTGCCAGCAGCTCGGGACCCCCAGGGACCCAGTACTTC
TRBJ2-3,NA,TRBV7-2,NA,CASSLGVVHTDTQYF,TGTGCCAGCAGCCTTGGGGTGGTGCACACAGATACGCAGTATTTT
TRBJ2-2,NA,TRBV6-6,NA,CASSYGGSAFTGELFF,TGTGCCAGCAGTTATGGTGGTAGCGCATTCACCGGGGAGCTGTTTTTT
TRBJ2-3,NA,TRBV7-2,NA,CASSRRSRTDTQYF,TGTGCCAGCAGTCGGCGGTCCCGCACAGATACGCAGTATTTT
TRBJ2-7,NA,TRBV6-6,once,CASRPQGTYEQYF,TGTGCCAGCAGACCACAGGGTACCTACGAGCAGTACTTC
TRBJ1-5,NA,TRBV7-2,NA,CASSLGNSNQPQHF,TGTGCCAGCAGCTTAGGGAATAGCAATCAGCCCCAGCATTTT